The 11 T cell receptor beta chains in this list originate from one sample, sequenced in a study of cytomegalovirus exposure and HLA in healthy donors. The PCR made use of 60 Vbeta and 13 Jbeta primers. Clones were read by immunoSEQ multiplex PCR, and TCRdb kept only the in-frame ones, dropping some. The repertoire holds about 110,000 clones, with 65% to 90% as singletons. The sequenced material came from PBMCs. The receptor source for this set is a man aged 45-65 years in good health and CMV-seronegative.

The chain is built from TRBV13 and TRBJ2-7; D perhaps matches TRBD2 (6 bases). This CDR3 spans 14 amino acids. The V gene's germline CDR1 is PRHDT and CDR2 FYEKMQ (reference sequence). With 5 bases removed from V and 6 bases from J, the gap between germline ends came to 17 bases. In nucleotides, the CDR3 is TGTGCCAGCAGCCCGGGAGTGCCCGGGAGCGAGCAGTACGTC. Its protein is CASSPGVPGSEQYV.

The chain recombines TRBV29-1 with TRBJ1-4; tentatively, D is TRBD1 (6 bases). This CDR3 has 14 amino acids. Trimming removed 2 bases from V and 10 bases from J, with 17 bases in between. From germline, CDR1 is SQVTM and CDR2 ANQGSEA. This CDR3 is CSVESSNRAGKLFF. The DNA for the CDR3 is TGCAGCGTTGAATCCTCTAACAGGGCCGGAAAACTGTTTTTT.

V and J are TRBV5-8 and TRBJ1-5, with D hard to call. Germline assignment: CDR1 SGHTS and CDR2 YDEGEE. This CDR3 has 15 amino acids. Trimming shortened V by 2 bases and J by 5 bases, and 14 bases separated the two germline ends. As DNA, the CDR3 is TGTGCCAGCAGCTTTCCCAGATATGGTGATCAGCCCCAGCATTTT. This encodes CASSFPRYGDQPQHF. Full variable domain (rest looked up from reference TRBV5-8 and TRBJ1-5): EAGVTQSPTHLIKTRGQQATLRCSPISGHTSVYWYQQALGLGLQFLLWYDEGEERNRGNFPPRFSGRQFPNYSSELNVNALELEDSALYLCASSFPRYGDQPQHFGDGTRLSIL.

The V and J genes are TRBV11-3 and TRBJ2-3; tentative D call: TRBD1 (5 bases). Trimming pared 5 bases from V and 8 bases from J, leaving 14 bases between. Germline V lookup: CDR1 SGHNT, CDR2 YENEEA. The CDR3 covers 13 residues. The CDR3: CASSPVDTSTQYF. The CDR3 nucleotides are TGTGCCAGCAGCCCGGTGGACACAAGTACGCAGTATTTT.

The chain joins TRBV6-5 to TRBJ1-6, with 7 bases identical to TRBD1. The CDR3 runs 16 residues. Germline CDR1 MNHEY, CDR2 SVGAGI. Trimming cost V 2 bases and J 7 bases; bases outside gene matches: 8. The CDR3 region has the DNA TGTGCCAGCAGTTACACGGGACAGAGACGCAATTCACCCCTCCACTTT. It encodes CASSYTGQRRNSPLHF.

This chain links TRBV7-6 with TRBJ2-1; 13 bases map to TRBD2. Trimming at V came to 2 bases and at J to 4 bases, leaving 8 bases not matched to a gene. CDR3 length equals 18 residues. Germline V lookup: CDR1 SGHVS, CDR2 FNYEAQ. This CDR3 is CASSLSTSGGALYNEQFF. The DNA of the CDR3 is TGTGCCAGCAGCTTAAGTACTAGCGGGGGGGCCTTGTACAATGAGCAGTTCTTC.

The rearrangement uses TRBV11-2 and TRBJ2-1; D might be TRBD2 (5 bases). There are 17 residues in the CDR3. V was trimmed by 4 bases and J by 6 bases, leaving 22 bases between them. CDR1 and CDR2 (germline): SGHAT, FQNNGV. The CDR3 DNA reads as TGTGCCAGCAGCTCACGTACGGCCAGCGGAGATCCCAATGAGCAGTTCTTC. Its protein is CASSSRTASGDPNEQFF.

V and J are TRBV7-9 and TRBJ1-5; no clear D gene. CDR1 is SEHNR, CDR2 FQNEAQ, per germline (reference sequence). The length of the CDR3 is 14 residues. With 10 bases removed from V and 3 bases from J, the gap between germline ends came to 16 bases. The CDR3 reads CATAIPLANQPQHF. The CDR3 nucleotides are TGTGCCACCGCGATACCTCTAGCCAATCAGCCCCAGCATTTT.

The chain has TRBV20-1 and TRBJ2-3; the match to TRBD1 covers 11 bases. V was clipped by 3 bases and J by 13 bases; unmatched bases: 3. Germline CDR1 is DFQATT and CDR2 is SNEGSKA (reference sequence). This CDR3 is built from 11 residues. The CDR3 DNA is TGCAGTGCTAGGGACAGGGGGCGCAAGTATTTT. Amino acid sequence: CSARDRGRKYF.

This clone occurred a few times. The chain links TRBV6-6 to TRBJ2-1; D might be TRBD1 (5 bases). The V gene lost 2 bases and the J gene lost 6 bases, with 8 bases spanning the gap. The V gene's germline CDR1 is MNHNY and CDR2 SVGAGI (reference sequence). This CDR3 comprises 13 residues. CDR3 nucleotides: TGTGCCAGCAGTTACGCAGGGTTCAATGAGCAGTTCTTC. Protein: CASSYAGFNEQFF.

This chain uses TRBV27 with TRBJ1-6; D is perhaps TRBD1 (5 bases). The germline V gene encodes CDR1 MNHEY and CDR2 SMNVEV (reference sequence). The V and J ends lost 6 bases and 4 bases respectively, with 10 bases between them. The CDR3 is 14 amino acids. In DNA form, the CDR3 reads TGTGCCAGCAGCCAAAGGGGTTATAATTCACCCCTCCACTTT. This sequence encodes CASSQRGYNSPLHF.